One sample yielded the 9 T cell receptor beta chains listed below, sequenced in a study of blood T cell repertoires in COVID-19. Measured with immunoSEQ multiplex PCR; TCRdb has only the in-frame clones, and not every one. The repertoire consists of over 60,000 clones, with around nine tenths occurring once and the leading ten covering 13%. Input material: peripheral blood. These receptors all come from a woman aged 55 to 70 with acute or convalescent COVID-19.

The rearrangement uses TRBV27 and TRBJ2-7; D might be TRBD2 (6 bases). The CDR3 covers 14 residues. The ends were cut back, 4 bases at V and 1 base at J, with 11 bases in the middle. Germline V gives CDR1 MNHEY, CDR2 SMNVEV (reference sequence). The CDR3 protein is CASSWRERSYEQYF. The CDR3 DNA sequence: TGTGCCAGCAGTTGGAGGGAGAGGTCCTACGAGCAGTACTTC.

This chain connects TRBV7-9 to TRBJ1-5; unclear D gene. Trimming left V 5 bases short and J 2 bases short, with 13 bases between. CDR3 length: 15 residues. The V gene's germline CDR1 is SEHNR and CDR2 FQNEAQ (reference sequence). This CDR3 is CASSPGGGRNQPQHF. CDR3 DNA sequence: TGTGCCAGCAGCCCCGGCGGCGGCCGCAATCAGCCCCAGCATTTT.

This clone occurred once. The chain carries TRBV5-1 and TRBJ1-2; 8 bases are a match to TRBD1. Losses at the gene ends were 2 bases for V and 6 bases for J; bases not matched to a gene: 6. The CDR3 has 14 residues. CDR1 and CDR2 (germline): SGHRS, YFSETQ. The CDR3: CASSLNGQGDGYTF. DNA for the CDR3: TGCGCCAGCAGCTTAAATGGACAGGGCGATGGCTACACCTTC. Filled out from reference TRBV5-1 and TRBJ1-2, the complete variable domain reads KAGVTQTPRYLIKTRGQQVTLSCSPISGHRSVSWYQQTPGQGLQFLFEYFSETQRNKGNFPGRFSGRQFSNSRSEMNVSTLELGDSALYLCASSLNGQGDGYTFGSGTRLTVV.

J is TRBJ2-1 and V is TRBV29-1; 8 bases agree with TRBD1. Germline V gene lookup returns CDR1 SQVTM and CDR2 ANQGSEA. The CDR3 runs 16 residues. Trimming cost V 7 bases and J 3 bases; bases outside gene matches: 14. The CDR3 spells CSAPTPGTGSYNEQFF. CDR3 DNA sequence: TGCAGCGCTCCCACCCCAGGGACAGGTAGCTACAATGAGCAGTTCTTC.

The count of this clone is one. This sequence joins TRBV7-6 and TRBJ1-1; tentative D call: TRBD1 (5 bases). The length of the CDR3 is 14 residues. Germline V gives CDR1 SGHVS, CDR2 FNYEAQ. Trimming shortened V by 3 bases and J by 0 bases, and 8 bases separated the two germline ends. The CDR3 protein is CASSLEGVNTEAFF. The DNA for the CDR3 is TGTGCCAGCAGCTTGGAAGGGGTGAACACTGAAGCTTTCTTT.

The J gene is TRBJ2-7, the V gene TRBV4-2, with 9 bases that match TRBD2. CDR3 size: 16 residues. Germline V gene sequence: CDR1 LGHNA, CDR2 YNFKEQ. V trimming: 5 bases; J trimming: 4 bases; junction bases outside the gene matches: 12. DNA of the CDR3: TGTGCCAGCAGCGTAATACCGACTAGCGGCCTTTACGAGCAGTACTTC. Protein: CASSVIPTSGLYEQYF.

This chain links TRBV7-9 with TRBJ2-2, with 9 positions matching TRBD1. Germline values: CDR1 SEHNR, CDR2 FQNEAQ (reference sequence). J was trimmed by 5 bases and V by 6 bases; bases with no gene match: 10. CDR3 length: 16 amino acids. CDR3 nucleotide sequence: TGTGCCAGCAGTCGTACAGGGGGCGCAGGAACCGGGGAGCTGTTTTTT. Encoded protein: CASSRTGGAGTGELFF.

V usage is TRBV11-2 and J usage is TRBJ1-5, with D perhaps matching TRBD1 (6 bases). This CDR3 has 14 residues. Germline values: CDR1 SGHAT, CDR2 FQNNGV. Trimming took 0 bases from V and 6 from J, leaving 9 bases between them. The CDR3 spells CASSLERGGQPQHF. The CDR3 DNA reads as TGTGCCAGCAGCTTAGAAAGAGGGGGTCAGCCCCAGCATTTT.

A remark on this clone: The junction differs from germline at one of its ends, possibly a read error. This chain connects TRBV7-8 to TRBJ1-5; 9 bases are a match to TRBD1. Germline V gene sequence: CDR1 SGHVS, CDR2 FQNEAQ. The CDR3 is 13 residues long. The CDR3 sequence: CASSLGRDRAKLF. CDR3 coding DNA: TGTGCCAGCAGCTTAGGACGGGACAGGGCGAAGTTATTT. The whole variable domain, remainder taken from reference TRBV7-8 and TRBJ1-5, is GAGVSQSPRYKVAKRGQDVALRCDPISGHVSLFWYQQALGQGPEFLTYFQNEAQLDKSGLPSDRFFAERPEGSVSTLKIQRTQQEDSAVYLCASSLGRDRAKLFGDGTRLSIL.